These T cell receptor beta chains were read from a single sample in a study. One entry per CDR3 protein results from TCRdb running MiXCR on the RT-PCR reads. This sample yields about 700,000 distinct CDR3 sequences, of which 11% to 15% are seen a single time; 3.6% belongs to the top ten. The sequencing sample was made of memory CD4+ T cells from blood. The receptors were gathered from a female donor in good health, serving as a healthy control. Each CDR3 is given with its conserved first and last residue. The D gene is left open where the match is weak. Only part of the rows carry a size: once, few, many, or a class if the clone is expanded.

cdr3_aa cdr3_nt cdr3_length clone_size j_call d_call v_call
CASSPRAGVGDEAFF TGCGCCAGCAGCCCTCGGGCAGGGGTGGGGGATGAAGCTTTCTTT 15 NA TRBJ1-1 NA TRBV5-1
CASTLGGVYGNEQYF TGTGCCAGCACCCTGGGGGGAGTTTACGGAAACGAGCAGTACTTC 15 NA TRBJ2-7 NA TRBV3-1
CASSKTTPRSSYNSPLHF TGTGCCAGCAGCAAAACCACTCCTCGGAGCTCCTATAATTCACCCCTCCACTTT 18 NA TRBJ1-6 NA TRBV21-1
CASTSPSAGNIQYF TGTGCCAGCACCTCCCCCTCCGCGGGAAACATTCAGTACTTC 14 NA TRBJ2-4 NA TRBV28
CASSDRGQGGTEAFF TGTGCCAGCAGTGACAGGGGGCAGGGGGGCACTGAAGCTTTCTTT 15 NA TRBJ1-1 TRBD1 TRBV6-4
CASSPNPQSSYEQYF TGCGCCAGCAGCCCAAATCCCCAGAGCTCCTACGAGCAGTACTTC 15 few TRBJ2-7 NA TRBV5-1
CASSRDRAYNEKLFF TGTGCCAGCAGTCGGGACAGGGCCTACAATGAAAAACTGTTTTTT 15 NA TRBJ1-4 TRBD1 TRBV27
CATSNGEGGETQYF TGTGCCACCAGTAATGGGGAGGGGGGAGAGACCCAGTACTTC 14 NA TRBJ2-5 NA TRBV24-1
CAISDPGGSLFADTQYF TGTGCCATCAGTGACCCCGGCGGGAGTTTGTTTGCAGATACGCAGTATTTT 17 NA TRBJ2-3 TRBD2 TRBV10-3
CASSPTLGTSGSTYNEQFF TGTGCCAGCTCACCTACTTTAGGGACTAGCGGGAGCACCTACAATGAGCAGTTCTTC 19 NA TRBJ2-1 TRBD2 TRBV18
CASSLRGVNEKLFF TGTGCCAGCAGCTTGCGAGGCGTGAATGAAAAACTGTTTTTT 14 few TRBJ1-4 NA TRBV5-4
CASKQRTGSLSNQPQHF TGTGCCAGCAAGCAAAGGACAGGGTCATTGAGCAATCAGCCCCAGCATTTT 17 many TRBJ1-5 TRBD1 TRBV6-1
CASSPNPLAAYNEQFF TGTGCCAGCTCACCAAACCCACTAGCGGCCTACAATGAGCAGTTCTTC 16 few TRBJ2-1 TRBD2 TRBV18
CSGKTGDSTEAFF TGCAGCGGCAAGACAGGGGATAGCACTGAAGCTTTCTTT 13 many TRBJ1-1 TRBD1 TRBV29-1
CSANSGTLLTQGYTF TGCAGTGCTAACTCCGGGACTCTACTAACTCAGGGCTACACCTTC 15 NA TRBJ1-2 NA TRBV20-1
CASSRDTHNSPLHF TGTGCCAGCAGTCGGGACACCCATAATTCACCCCTCCACTTT 14 few TRBJ1-6 NA TRBV6-5
CASSLRSLADTQYF TGTGCCAGCAGTCTCCGAAGTCTCGCAGATACGCAGTATTTT 14 many TRBJ2-3 NA TRBV12-3/TRBV12-4
CSASPLNVPNQPQHF TGCAGTGCTAGTCCCCTGAACGTGCCCAATCAGCCCCAGCATTTT 15 few TRBJ1-5 NA TRBV20-1
CSARESGGYTDTQYF TGCAGTGCTAGAGAGAGCGGGGGATACACAGATACGCAGTATTTT 15 many TRBJ2-3 TRBD2 TRBV20-1
CASSRREIYGNEQFF TGTGCCAGCAGTAGGCGGGAGATCTATGGCAATGAGCAGTTCTTC 15 many TRBJ2-1 TRBD2 TRBV6-5
CASTQRAGLTSTDTQYF TGTGCCAGCACCCAAAGGGCAGGACTTACTAGCACAGATACGCAGTATTTT 17 NA TRBJ2-3 NA TRBV6-1
CASSSGLAGHTLAYEQYF TGTGCCAGCAGCTCAGGACTAGCGGGACATACTTTAGCTTACGAGCAGTACTTC 18 NA TRBJ2-7 TRBD2 TRBV5-4
CAALGNLHSGANVLTF TGTGCTGCCCTGGGAAATCTACACTCTGGGGCCAACGTCCTGACTTTC 16 few TRBJ2-6 NA TRBV28
CASSSPPGTDPTNEKLFF TGTGCCAGCAGCTCTCCTCCGGGGACGGACCCAACTAATGAAAAACTGTTTTTT 18 NA TRBJ1-4 NA TRBV7-2
CASSNGLAGRQGTQYF TGTGCCAGCAGTAACGGTTTAGCGGGTAGGCAAGGTACGCAGTATTTT 16 few TRBJ2-3 TRBD2 TRBV27
CASSMTGVREQYF TGTGCCAGCAGCATGACAGGGGTTCGCGAGCAGTACTTC 13 many TRBJ2-7 TRBD1 TRBV7-9
CASSRWTSGRFGGDTQYF TGTGCCAGCAGCCGCTGGACTAGCGGGAGATTCGGGGGAGATACGCAGTATTTT 18 NA TRBJ2-3 TRBD2 TRBV7-3
CASMGTTTSYEQYF TGTGCCAGCATGGGGACAACCACCTCCTACGAGCAGTACTTC 14 many TRBJ2-7 NA TRBV6-5
CASGSGLAVNNEQFF TGTGCTAGTGGTTCCGGACTAGCGGTCAACAATGAGCAGTTCTTC 15 NA TRBJ2-1 TRBD2 TRBV12-5
CASRQGPNEKLFF TGCGCCAGCAGGCAGGGGCCTAATGAAAAACTGTTTTTT 13 few TRBJ1-4 NA TRBV5-1
CTSSYLRQGTTEAFF TGTACCAGCAGTTACCTAAGACAGGGGACCACTGAAGCTTTCTTT 15 once TRBJ1-1 TRBD1 TRBV6-2/TRBV6-3
CSARAVDRGYNEQFF TGCAGTGCTAGAGCTGTGGACAGGGGTTACAATGAGCAGTTCTTC 15 NA TRBJ2-1 TRBD1 TRBV20-1
CASSLPSAYYEQYF TGTGCCAGCAGTTTACCTAGCGCATACTACGAGCAGTACTTC 14 few TRBJ2-7 NA TRBV28
CASSPGQGAAYEQYF TGTGCCAGCAGTCCCGGACAGGGGGCGGCCTACGAGCAGTACTTC 15 NA TRBJ2-7 TRBD1 TRBV6-1
CASSPKAPNTEAFF TGTGCCAGCTCACCGAAGGCCCCGAACACTGAAGCTTTCTTT 14 few TRBJ1-1 NA TRBV18
CASSLGTAIWYGYTF TGTGCCAGCAGTTTAGGGACAGCCATTTGGTATGGCTACACCTTC 15 few TRBJ1-2 NA TRBV12-3/TRBV12-4
CSAPDSHRLEGYTF TGCAGTGCTCCCGACAGCCACCGGCTCGAGGGCTACACCTTC 14 NA TRBJ1-2 NA TRBV20-1
CASSYTGTAYEQYF TGTGCCAGCAGTTACACAGGGACAGCCTACGAGCAGTACTTC 14 NA TRBJ2-7 TRBD1 TRBV6-5
CSAGTGPYNSPLHF TGCAGTGCAGGGACAGGGCCCTATAATTCACCCCTCCACTTT 14 few TRBJ1-6 TRBD1 TRBV20-1
CASSRNLAGGSYNEQFF TGTGCCAGCAGCCGGAATTTAGCGGGGGGGTCCTACAATGAGCAGTTCTTC 17 few TRBJ2-1 TRBD2 TRBV3-1
CASTRTVEQPQHF TGTGCCAGCACCCGGACAGTTGAGCAGCCCCAGCATTTT 13 few TRBJ1-5 NA TRBV6-6
CASSFGTPDNEQFF TGCGCCAGCAGCTTCGGGACCCCGGACAATGAGCAGTTCTTC 14 few TRBJ2-1 NA TRBV5-1
CAISGDRSDTEAFF TGTGCCATCAGTGGTGACAGATCGGACACTGAAGCTTTCTTT 14 NA TRBJ1-1 NA TRBV10-3
CASSFGSAGVVKETQYF TGCGCCAGCAGCTTCGGTTCAGCGGGAGTTGTTAAAGAGACCCAGTACTTC 17 few TRBJ2-5 TRBD2 TRBV5-1
CSTSAPGADTQYF NA 13 many TRBJ2-3 NA TRBV20-1
CASMPLPGNTQYF TGTGCCAGCATGCCCCTTCCGGGGAATACGCAGTATTTT 13 NA TRBJ2-3 NA TRBV6-1
CATSRGQGAREETQYF TGTGCCACCAGCAGAGGACAGGGGGCGCGAGAAGAGACCCAGTACTTC 16 many TRBJ2-5 TRBD1 TRBV15
CASSPPDSYNEQFF TGTGCCAGCTCACCCCCGGACTCGTACAATGAGCAGTTCTTC 14 few TRBJ2-1 NA TRBV18
CAWGGGTGTQPQHF TGTGCCTGGGGGGGAGGGACAGGGACGCAGCCCCAGCATTTT 14 NA TRBJ1-5 TRBD1 TRBV30
CSANRLGTSPTDTQYF TGCAGTGCCAATAGACTCGGGACCTCCCCCACAGATACGCAGTATTTT 16 NA TRBJ2-3 NA TRBV20-1
CASSEAWENQPQHF TGTGCCAGCAGTGAAGCGTGGGAAAATCAGCCCCAGCATTTT 14 few TRBJ1-5 NA TRBV6-1
CASSYLQTQETQYF TGTGCCAGCAGTTACTTACAGACCCAAGAGACCCAGTACTTC 14 many TRBJ2-5 NA TRBV6-2/TRBV6-3
CASCPRGSPLHF TGTGCCAGCTGTCCAAGGGGTTCACCCCTCCACTTT 12 NA TRBJ1-6 NA TRBV28
CSVASGTDYGYTF TGCAGCGTTGCTTCTGGGACAGACTATGGCTACACCTTC 13 NA TRBJ1-2 TRBD1 TRBV29-1
CSAFRTATDTQYF TGCAGTGCTTTTCGGACTGCCACAGATACGCAGTATTTT 13 few TRBJ2-3 NA TRBV20-1
CATSGLVGGTPSYNEQFF TGTGCCACCAGCGGACTCGTTGGTGGTACACCTTCCTACAATGAGCAGTTCTTC 18 NA TRBJ2-1 NA TRBV24-1
CASSPKIKGDYGYTF TGTGCCAGCAGCCCCAAGATCAAGGGGGACTATGGCTACACCTTC 15 NA TRBJ1-2 NA TRBV3-1
CASSDTGTGVNSPLHF TGTGCCAGCAGCGACACCGGGACAGGGGTTAATTCACCCCTCCACTTT 16 few TRBJ1-6 TRBD1 TRBV5-6
CASSVQQGGTEAFF TGTGCCAGCAGTGTCCAGCAGGGCGGCACTGAAGCTTTCTTT 14 few TRBJ1-1 NA TRBV25-1
CASSLYHKGATGALAKNIQYF TGTGCCAGCAGCTTATACCATAAGGGGGCTACAGGGGCCCTAGCCAAAAACATTCAGTACTTC 21 NA TRBJ2-4 TRBD1 TRBV7-3